This TCR beta chain came from a study of T cells after somatic rescue of genetic block. Germline CDR1 reads KGHSH; CDR2 reads LQKENI. This CDR3 spans 13 amino acids. With V trimmed by 8 bases and J by 4 bases, 5 bases remained unmatched. Using immunoSEQ multiplex PCR, the repertoire was profiled, and TCRdb retains in-frame clones only, with some absent. Here the sample spans around 15,000 clones, under 80% being singletons. This clonotype was sampled from a man younger than 35. The chain is built from TRBV18 and TRBJ2-7; 10 bases match TRBD1. The sequencing input was peripheral blood mononuclear cells (PBMCs). The CDR3 DNA reads as TGTGCCAGCGCCGGACAGGGGGGATACGAGCAGTACTTC. Its translation is CASAGQGGYEQYF. Supplemented by reference TRBV18 and TRBJ2-7, the full variable domain reads NAGVMQNPRHLVRRRGQEARLRCSPMKGHSHVYWYRQLPEEGLKFMVYLQKENIIDESGMPKERFSAEFPKEGPSILRIQQVVRGDSAAYFCASAGQGGYEQYFGPGTRLTVT.